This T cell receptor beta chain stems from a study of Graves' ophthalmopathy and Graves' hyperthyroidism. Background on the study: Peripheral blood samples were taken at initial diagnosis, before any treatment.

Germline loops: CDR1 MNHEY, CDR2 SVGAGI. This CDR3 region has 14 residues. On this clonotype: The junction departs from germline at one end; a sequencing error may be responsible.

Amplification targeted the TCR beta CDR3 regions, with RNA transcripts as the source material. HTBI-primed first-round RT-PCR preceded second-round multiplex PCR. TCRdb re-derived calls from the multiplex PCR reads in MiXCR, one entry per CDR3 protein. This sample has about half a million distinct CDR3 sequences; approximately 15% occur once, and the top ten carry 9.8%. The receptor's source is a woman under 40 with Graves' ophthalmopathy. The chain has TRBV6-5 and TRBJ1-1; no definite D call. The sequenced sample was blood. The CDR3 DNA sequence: TGTGCCATCAGTTACACCGGGATCGTCACTGAAGCTTTCTTT. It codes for CAISYTGIVTEAFF.